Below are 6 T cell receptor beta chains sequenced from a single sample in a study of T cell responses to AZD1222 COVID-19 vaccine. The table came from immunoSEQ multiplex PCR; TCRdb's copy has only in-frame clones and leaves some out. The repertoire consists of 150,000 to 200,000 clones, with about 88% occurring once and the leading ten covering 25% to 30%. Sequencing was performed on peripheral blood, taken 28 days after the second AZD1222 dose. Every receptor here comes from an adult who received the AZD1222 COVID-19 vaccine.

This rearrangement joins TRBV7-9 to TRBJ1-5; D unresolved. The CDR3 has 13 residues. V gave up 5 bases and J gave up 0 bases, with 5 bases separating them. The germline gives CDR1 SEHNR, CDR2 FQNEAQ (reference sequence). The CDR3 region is CASSRNSNQPQHF. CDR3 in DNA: TGTGCCAGCAGCCGAAATAGCAATCAGCCCCAGCATTTT.

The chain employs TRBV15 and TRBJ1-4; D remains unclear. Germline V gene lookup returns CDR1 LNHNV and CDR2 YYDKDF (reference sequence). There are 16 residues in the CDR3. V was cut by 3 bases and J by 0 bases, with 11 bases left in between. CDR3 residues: CATSRGSFATNEKLFF. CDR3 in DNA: TGTGCCACCAGCAGGGGTTCGTTTGCAACTAATGAAAAACTGTTTTTT.

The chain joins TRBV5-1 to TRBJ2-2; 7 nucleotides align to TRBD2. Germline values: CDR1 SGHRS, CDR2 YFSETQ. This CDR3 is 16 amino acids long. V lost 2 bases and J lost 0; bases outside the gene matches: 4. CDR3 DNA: TGCGCCAGCAGCTTAACGAGCGGGGCGAACACCGGGGAGCTGTTTTTT. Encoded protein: CASSLTSGANTGELFF.

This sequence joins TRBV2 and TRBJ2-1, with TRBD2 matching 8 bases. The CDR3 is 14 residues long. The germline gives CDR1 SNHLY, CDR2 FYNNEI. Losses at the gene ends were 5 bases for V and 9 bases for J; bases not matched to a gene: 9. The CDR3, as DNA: TGTGCCAGCAGTTTAGGACTAGCCGGTGGTGAGCAGTTCTTC. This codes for CASSLGLAGGEQFF.

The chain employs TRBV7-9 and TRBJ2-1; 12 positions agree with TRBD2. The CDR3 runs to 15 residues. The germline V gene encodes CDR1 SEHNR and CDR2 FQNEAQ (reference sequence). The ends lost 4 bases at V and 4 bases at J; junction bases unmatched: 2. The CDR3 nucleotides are TGTGCCAGCAGCTGGACTAGCGGGGATTACAATGAGCAGTTCTTC. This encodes CASSWTSGDYNEQFF.

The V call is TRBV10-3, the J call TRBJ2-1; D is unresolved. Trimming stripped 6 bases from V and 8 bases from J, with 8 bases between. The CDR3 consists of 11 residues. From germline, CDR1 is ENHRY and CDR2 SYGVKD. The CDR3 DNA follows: TGTGCCATCAGGGATAGAGATGAGCAGTTCTTC. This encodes CAIRDRDEQFF.